This TCR beta chain was identified during a study of monozygotic twins with cystic fibrosis. This CDR3 contains 13 residues. CDR1 LNHDA and CDR2 SQIVND come from the germline V gene (reference sequence). J was trimmed by 3 bases and V by 5 bases; bases with no gene match: 1. The study's findings and limits: Unrelated CF individuals shared fewer identical clonotypes than monozygotic CF twins. J usage was most co-twin-similar in 8 of 16 pairs, V in 13.

Regarding this clone: The antigen remains unidentified.

Sequencing was performed with immunoSEQ multiplex PCR; in TCRdb, only in-frame clones are kept and a portion is missing. The table shows about 17,000 clones, with around 96% occurring only once. The sequence was collected from a girl aged 2 to 9 with cystic fibrosis. The chain uses TRBV19 and TRBJ1-5; TRBD1 matches 7 bases. The sample comprised blood. CDR3 sequence: CASSGQANQPQHF. CDR3 bases: TGTGCCAGTAGTGGACAGGCCAATCAGCCCCAGCATTTT.